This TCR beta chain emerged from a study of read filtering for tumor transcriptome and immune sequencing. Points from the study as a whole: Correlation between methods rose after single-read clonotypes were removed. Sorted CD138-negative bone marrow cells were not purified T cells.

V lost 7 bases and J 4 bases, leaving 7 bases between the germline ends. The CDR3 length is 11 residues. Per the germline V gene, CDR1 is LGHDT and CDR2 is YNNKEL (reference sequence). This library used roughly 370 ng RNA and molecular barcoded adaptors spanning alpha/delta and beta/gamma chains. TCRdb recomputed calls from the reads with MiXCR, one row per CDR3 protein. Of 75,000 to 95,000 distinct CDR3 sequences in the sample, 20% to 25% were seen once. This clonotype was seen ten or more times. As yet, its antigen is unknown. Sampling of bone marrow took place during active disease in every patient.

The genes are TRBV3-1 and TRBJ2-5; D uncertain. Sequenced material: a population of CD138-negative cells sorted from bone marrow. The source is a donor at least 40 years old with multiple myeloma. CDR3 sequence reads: CASMGSETQYF. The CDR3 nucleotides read TGTGCCAGCATGGGGTCAGAGACCCAGTACTTC.